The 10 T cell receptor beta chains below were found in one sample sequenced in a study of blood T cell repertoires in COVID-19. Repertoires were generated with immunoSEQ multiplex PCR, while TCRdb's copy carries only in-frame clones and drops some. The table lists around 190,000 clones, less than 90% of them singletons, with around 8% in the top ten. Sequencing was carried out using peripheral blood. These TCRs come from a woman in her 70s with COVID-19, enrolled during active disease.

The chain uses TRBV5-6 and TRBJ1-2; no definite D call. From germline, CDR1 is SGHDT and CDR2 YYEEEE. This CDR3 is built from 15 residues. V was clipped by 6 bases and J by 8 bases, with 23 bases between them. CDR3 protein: CASTLTGALAHGYTF. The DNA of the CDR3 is TGTGCCAGCACTCTAACGGGCGCCCTAGCACACGGCTACACCTTC. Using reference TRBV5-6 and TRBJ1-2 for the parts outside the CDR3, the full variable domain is DAGVTQSPTHLIKTRGQQVTLRCSPKSGHDTVSWYQQALGQGPQFIFQYYEEEERQRGNFPDRFSGHQFPNYSSELNVNALLLGDSALYLCASTLTGALAHGYTFGSGTRLTVV.

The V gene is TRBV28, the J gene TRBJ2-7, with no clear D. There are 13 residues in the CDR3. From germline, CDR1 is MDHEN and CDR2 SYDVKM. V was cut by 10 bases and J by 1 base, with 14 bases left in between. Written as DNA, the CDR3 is TGTGCCACCCCAGATGCGGAATCCTACGAGCAGTACTTC. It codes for CATPDAESYEQYF.

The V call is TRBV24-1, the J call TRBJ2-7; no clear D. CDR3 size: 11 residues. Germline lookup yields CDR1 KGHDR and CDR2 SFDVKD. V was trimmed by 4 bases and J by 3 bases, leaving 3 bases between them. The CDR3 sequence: CATSDYYEQYF. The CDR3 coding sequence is TGTGCCACCAGTGACTACTACGAGCAGTACTTC.

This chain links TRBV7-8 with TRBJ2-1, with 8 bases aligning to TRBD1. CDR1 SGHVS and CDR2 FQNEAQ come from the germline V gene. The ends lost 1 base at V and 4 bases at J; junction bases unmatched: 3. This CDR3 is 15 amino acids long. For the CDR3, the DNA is TGTGCCAGCAGCTTAGGGACAGGGTCTTACAATGAGCAGTTCTTC. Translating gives CASSLGTGSYNEQFF.

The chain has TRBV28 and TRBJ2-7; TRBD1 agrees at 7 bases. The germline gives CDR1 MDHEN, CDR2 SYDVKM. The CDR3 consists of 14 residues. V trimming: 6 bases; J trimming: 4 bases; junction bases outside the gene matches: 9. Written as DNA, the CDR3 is TGTGCCAGCAGCTACACAGTGACAGGGTACGAGCAGTACTTC. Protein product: CASSYTVTGYEQYF. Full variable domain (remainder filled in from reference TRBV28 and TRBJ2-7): DVKVTQSSRYLVKRTGEKVFLECVQDMDHENMFWYRQDPGLGLRLIYFSYDVKMKEKGDIPEGYSVSREKKERFSLILESASTNQTSMYLCASSYTVTGYEQYFGPGTRLTVT.

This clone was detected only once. CDR3 sequence (DNA): TGTGCCAGCAGCCTACATCGGGGACAGCTTAACTATGGCTACACCTTC. Protein product: CASSLHRGQLNYGYTF. This chain joins TRBV7-8 and TRBJ1-2; 7 nucleotides match TRBD1. Trimming took 5 bases from V and 1 from J; bases not matched to a gene: 10. The CDR3 length is 16 residues. From germline, CDR1 is SGHVS and CDR2 FQNEAQ. The whole variable domain, filled in from reference TRBV7-8 and TRBJ1-2, reads GAGVSQSPRYKVAKRGQDVALRCDPISGHVSLFWYQQALGQGPEFLTYFQNEAQLDKSGLPSDRFFAERPEGSVSTLKIQRTQQEDSAVYLCASSLHRGQLNYGYTFGSGTRLTVV.

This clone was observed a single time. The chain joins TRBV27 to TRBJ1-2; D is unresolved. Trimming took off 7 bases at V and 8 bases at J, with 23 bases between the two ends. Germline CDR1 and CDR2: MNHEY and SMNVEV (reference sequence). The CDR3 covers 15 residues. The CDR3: CASKLRGFPEGGYTF. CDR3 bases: TGTGCCAGCAAATTAAGAGGTTTCCCGGAGGGAGGCTACACCTTC.

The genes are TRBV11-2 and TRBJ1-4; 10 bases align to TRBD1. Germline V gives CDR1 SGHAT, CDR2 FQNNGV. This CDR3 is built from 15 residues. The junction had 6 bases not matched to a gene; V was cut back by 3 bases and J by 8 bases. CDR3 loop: CASSLGGQGSEKLFF. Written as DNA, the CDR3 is TGTGCCAGCAGCTTGGGGGGACAGGGGAGCGAAAAACTGTTTTTT.

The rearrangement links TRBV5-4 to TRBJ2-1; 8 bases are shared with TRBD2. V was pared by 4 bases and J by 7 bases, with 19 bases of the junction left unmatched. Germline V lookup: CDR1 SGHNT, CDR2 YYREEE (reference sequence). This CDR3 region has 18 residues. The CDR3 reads CASSSPGGREKKVNEQFF. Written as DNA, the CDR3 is TGTGCCAGCAGCAGTCCGGGGGGGCGGGAGAAAAAGGTAAATGAGCAGTTCTTC.

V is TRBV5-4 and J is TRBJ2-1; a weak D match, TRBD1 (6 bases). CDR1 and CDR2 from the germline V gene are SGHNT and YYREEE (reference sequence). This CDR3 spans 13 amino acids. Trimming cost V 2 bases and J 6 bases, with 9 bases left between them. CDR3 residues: CASSFPQGNEQFF. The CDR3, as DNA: TGTGCCAGCAGCTTCCCACAGGGCAATGAGCAGTTCTTC.